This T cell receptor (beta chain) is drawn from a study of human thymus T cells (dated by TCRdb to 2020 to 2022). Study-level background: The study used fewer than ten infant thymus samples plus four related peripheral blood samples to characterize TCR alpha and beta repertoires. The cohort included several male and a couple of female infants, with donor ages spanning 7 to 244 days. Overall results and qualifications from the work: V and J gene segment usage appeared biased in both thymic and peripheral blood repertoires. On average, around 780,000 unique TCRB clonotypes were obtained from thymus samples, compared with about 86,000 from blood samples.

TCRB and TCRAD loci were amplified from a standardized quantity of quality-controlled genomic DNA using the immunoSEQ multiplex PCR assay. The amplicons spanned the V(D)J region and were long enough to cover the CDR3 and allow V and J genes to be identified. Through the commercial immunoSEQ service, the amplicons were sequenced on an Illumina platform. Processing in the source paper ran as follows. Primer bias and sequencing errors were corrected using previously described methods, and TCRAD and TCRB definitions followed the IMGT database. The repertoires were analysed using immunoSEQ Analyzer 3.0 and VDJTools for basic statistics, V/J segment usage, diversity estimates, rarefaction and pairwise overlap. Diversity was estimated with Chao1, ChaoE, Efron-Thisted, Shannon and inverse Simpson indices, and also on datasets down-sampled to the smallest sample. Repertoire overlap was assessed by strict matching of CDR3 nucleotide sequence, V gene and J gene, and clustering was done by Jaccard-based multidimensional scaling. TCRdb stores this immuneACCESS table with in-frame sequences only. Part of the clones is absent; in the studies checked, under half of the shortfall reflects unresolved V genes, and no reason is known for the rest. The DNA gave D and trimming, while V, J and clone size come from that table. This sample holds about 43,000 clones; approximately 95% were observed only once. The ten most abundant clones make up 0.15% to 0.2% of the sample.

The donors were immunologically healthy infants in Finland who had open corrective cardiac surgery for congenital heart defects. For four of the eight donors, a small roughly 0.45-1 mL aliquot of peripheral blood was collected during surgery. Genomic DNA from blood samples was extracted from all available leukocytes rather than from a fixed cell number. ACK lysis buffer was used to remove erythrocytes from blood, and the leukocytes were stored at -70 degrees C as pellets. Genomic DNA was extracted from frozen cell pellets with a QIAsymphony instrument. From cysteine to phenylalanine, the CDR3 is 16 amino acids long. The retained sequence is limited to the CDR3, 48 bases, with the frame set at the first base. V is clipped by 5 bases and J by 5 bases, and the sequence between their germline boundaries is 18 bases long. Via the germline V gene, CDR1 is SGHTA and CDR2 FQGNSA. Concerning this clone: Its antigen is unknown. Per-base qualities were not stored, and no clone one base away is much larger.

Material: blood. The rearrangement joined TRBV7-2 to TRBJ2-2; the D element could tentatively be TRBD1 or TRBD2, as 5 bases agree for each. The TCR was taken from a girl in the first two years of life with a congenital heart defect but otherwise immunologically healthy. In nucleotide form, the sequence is TGTGCCAGCAGCGAATATGGGACGGACCTGACCGGGGAGCTGTTTTTT. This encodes CASSEYGTDLTGELFF.